There are a few counts of the clone carrying this T cell receptor (beta chain). These data come from a study of CD8+CD57+ T cells in acquired aplastic anemia. It was patients with CD8+CD57+ cell expansion by flow cytometry who were chosen for sequencing. Genomic DNA, the template, was used for profiling of the TCR beta VDJ and CDR3. MiXCR, applied by TCRdb to the reads, yields one record per CDR3 protein. The sample holds 150,000 to 200,000 distinct CDR3 sequences, around half seen once. The CDR3 covers 14 residues. Germline CDR1 is GTSNPN and CDR2 is SVGIG (reference sequence). V lost 8 bases and J lost 5, with 18 bases in between.

The source of this sequence is a human donor with aplastic anemia. This chain joins TRBV30 and TRBJ2-2; D is unclear. Material for sequencing was sorted CD4+, CD8+, or CD8+CD57+ T cells (not recorded which) from PBMCs. This CDR3 is CARKEFLKTGELFF. The CDR3 DNA reads TGTGCCAGAAAGGAGTTCCTTAAAACCGGGGAGCTGTTTTTT.